The 18 T cell receptor beta chains listed next were all sequenced from one sample in a study of quantifying T cell responses using KT2 cells (dated by TCRdb to about 2017). About the full investigation: RNA was DNase-treated and reverse transcribed with TCR alpha and beta constant-region primers, mostly using SuperScript III.

Libraries were made using UMI-ligation and nested PCR. The sequencer was an Illumina MiSeq. T4 RNA ligase 1 was used to ligate a single-stranded oligonucleotide containing the Illumina SP2 sequence and a UMI to the 3' end of the cDNA. PCR1 was run for about 4 cycles (98 degrees C for 15 s, 69 degrees C for 30 s, 72 degrees C for 40 s), and an equimolar mix of RC1.1 and RC1.2, covering TRBC1 and TRBC2, was used as the beta primer. The public reads were quality trimmed at Q25 with fastp and then assembled into clones with MiXCR by TCRdb, keeping productive beta chains. Every CDR3 protein is listed once, alongside the most common genes and DNA of its rows. The sample records 40,000 to 50,000 distinct CDR3 sequences, more than 15% of which are singletons. The top ten clonotypes cover less than 50% of the sample. Sequencing was done on a sample of PBMCs spiked with cells of the T cell clone KT2. Receptor source: a human donor.

This clonotype was counted many times. This chain connects TRBV10-1 to TRBJ2-2; D is tentatively TRBD1 or TRBD2 (5 bases each). V was clipped by 8 bases and J by 3 bases, with 7 bases between them. Looked up from germline, CDR1 is WNHNN and CDR2 is SYGVQD (reference sequence). This CDR3 region has 12 residues. The CDR3 protein is CASPGHTGELFF. CDR3 DNA: TGCGCCAGCCCGGGACACACCGGGGAGCTGTTTTTT.

This clonotype was detected only a few times. CDR3 in amino acids: CASSQTGLGEQFF. Written as DNA, the CDR3 is TGTGCCAGCAGCCAGACAGGTTTAGGTGAGCAGTTCTTC. V is TRBV3-1 and J is TRBJ2-1, with D possibly being TRBD1 (6 bases). CDR3 length: 13 amino acids. Germline V gene sequence: CDR1 LGHDT, CDR2 YNNKEL (reference sequence). V was trimmed by 3 bases and J by 9 bases, leaving 12 bases between them.

The rearrangement uses TRBV27 and TRBJ2-7; 7 positions agree with TRBD1. Losses at the gene ends were 5 bases for V and 0 bases for J; bases not matched to a gene: 7. Per the germline V gene, CDR1 is MNHEY and CDR2 is SMNVEV (reference sequence). The CDR3 spans 15 residues. This CDR3 reads CASSPGQYSSYEQYF. The DNA of the CDR3 is TGTGCCAGCAGTCCGGGACAGTATAGCTCCTACGAGCAGTACTTC.

This chain connects TRBV7-2 to TRBJ2-3; possibly TRBD1 or TRBD2 for D (5 bases each). The V and J ends lost 6 bases and 3 bases respectively, with 16 bases between them. The germline V gene has CDR1 SGHTA and CDR2 FQGNSA. CDR3 length equals 15 residues. The CDR3 sequence: CASRLNPGRTDTQYF. CDR3 sequence (DNA): TGTGCCAGCAGATTAAATCCAGGGAGAACAGATACGCAGTATTTT.

J is TRBJ2-7 and V is TRBV3-1; no firm D call. The CDR3 contains 14 residues. Germline assignment: CDR1 LGHDT and CDR2 YNNKEL (reference sequence). V lost 1 base and J 0 bases, leaving 7 bases between the germline ends. The DNA of the CDR3 is TGTGCCAGCAGCCAAGGTTCATACTCCTACGAGCAGTACTTC. It codes for CASSQGSYSYEQYF.

This clonotype was counted a few times. The chain employs TRBV5-1 and TRBJ1-5; TRBD1 might be the D (6 bases). Per germline, CDR1 SGHRS and CDR2 YFSETQ. Deletions cut 0 bases from V and 5 bases from J, with 12 bases between. This CDR3 has 15 amino acids. Here the CDR3 reads CASSLDGTPDQPQHF. CDR3 bases: TGCGCCAGCAGCTTGGACGGGACACCAGATCAGCCCCAGCATTTT.

A few counts support this clonotype. The genes are TRBV6-5 and TRBJ1-1; D ambiguous. Germline CDR1 reads MNHEY; CDR2 reads SVGAGI. This CDR3 is 12 amino acids long. V lost 6 bases to trimming and J lost 4 bases, with 9 bases between them. The CDR3 here is CASSPRPTEAFF. For the CDR3, the DNA is TGTGCCAGCAGCCCTAGACCCACTGAAGCTTTCTTT.

This clonotype was seen many times. The chain uses TRBV20-1 and TRBJ2-3; 10 bases agree with TRBD2. CDR1 DFQATT and CDR2 SNEGSKA come from the germline V gene (reference sequence). The CDR3 totals 14 residues. The V segment lost 7 bases and the J segment 4 bases; nucleotides outside the gene matches: 8. CDR3 sequence (DNA): TGCAGTGTAGAAAAGAGCGGGAGGGCAGATACGCAGTATTTT. Protein product: CSVEKSGRADTQYF.

This clonotype came up a few times. CDR3 DNA sequence: TGTGCCAGCAGCTTAGGAGGAGGGACTAGCACAGATACGCAGTATTTT. It is translated as CASSLGGGTSTDTQYF. The rearrangement joins TRBV7-9 to TRBJ2-3; D is possibly TRBD2 (6 bases). Per the germline V gene, CDR1 is SEHNR and CDR2 is FQNEAQ (reference sequence). V lost 1 base, J lost 0 bases, and 11 bases lay in between. The CDR3 loop spans 16 amino acids.

The chain carries TRBV2 and TRBJ1-3; D unresolved. CDR3 length equals 16 residues. The germline CDR1 and CDR2 sequences are SNHLY and FYNNEI. V was trimmed by 4 bases and J by 6 bases, leaving 19 bases between them. This chain's CDR3 is CASSGQRRPVENTIYF. CDR3 DNA sequence: TGTGCCAGCAGTGGTCAAAGGCGGCCCGTTGAAAACACCATATATTTT.

This clonotype was observed a few times. V gene TRBV10-2 combines with J gene TRBJ1-1, with a possible D match to TRBD1 (6 bases). Trimming cost V 5 bases and J 6 bases, with 10 bases left between them. Germline V gene sequence: CDR1 WSHSY, CDR2 SAAADI. This CDR3 has 12 residues. As DNA, the CDR3 is TGCGCCAGCAGTTTCAGGGGCCCTGAAGCTTTCTTT. As protein: CASSFRGPEAFF.

This chain joins TRBV2 and TRBJ1-5; D may be TRBD1 (6 bases). V lost 6 bases and J lost 1, with 22 bases in between. The germline CDR1 and CDR2 sequences are SNHLY and FYNNEI. CDR3 size: 18 residues. CDR3 residues: CASSRTGPGSVSNQPQHF. The DNA for the CDR3 is TGTGCCAGCAGCCGTACAGGGCCGGGTTCTGTGAGCAATCAGCCCCAGCATTTT. Full variable domain (missing parts from reference TRBV2 and TRBJ1-5): EPEVTQTPSHQVTQMGQEVILRCVPISNHLYFYWYRQILGQKVEFLVSFYNNEISEKSEIFDDQFSVERPDGSNFTLKIRSTKLEDSAMYFCASSRTGPGSVSNQPQHFGDGTRLSIL.

The chain recombines TRBV7-7 with TRBJ2-5; a weak D match, TRBD1 (6 bases). The V end was cut by 1 base, the J end by 2 bases, with 11 bases between. The germline gives CDR1 SSHAT, CDR2 FNYEAQ (reference sequence). The CDR3 runs 15 residues. Here the CDR3 DNA reads TGTGCCAGCAGCTTAGGACAGGCCTATCAAGAGACCCAGTACTTC. Its protein is CASSLGQAYQETQYF.

In its sample, this clonotype was seen a few times. This rearrangement joins TRBV20-1 to TRBJ1-1, with TRBD1 as a possible D gene (5 bases). This CDR3 comprises 12 residues. V was pared by 3 bases and J by 4 bases, with 9 bases between. CDR1 and CDR2 (germline): DFQATT, SNEGSKA (reference sequence). In DNA form, the CDR3 reads TGCAGTGCTAGGGGGGTCAGCACTGAAGCTTTCTTT. Translating gives CSARGVSTEAFF.

This rearrangement joins TRBV12-3 or TRBV12-4 to TRBJ2-1; a possible D gene is TRBD1 (6 bases). This CDR3 spans 12 amino acids. The germline V and J ends were trimmed by 7 bases and 8 bases, with 12 bases remaining between them. CDR3 nucleotide sequence: TGTGCCAGCACCCTGCACAGGGATGAGCAGTTCTTC. Its protein is CASTLHRDEQFF.

This clonotype has only a few counts. V and J are TRBV6-6 and TRBJ1-5, with 8 bases aligning to TRBD1. V lost 2 bases and J lost 2; bases outside the gene matches: 5. The germline gives CDR1 MNHNY, CDR2 SVGAGI (reference sequence). There are 16 residues in the CDR3. CDR3 sequence (DNA): TGTGCCAGCAGTTACCACCGGGGACAGGGCAATCAGCCCCAGCATTTT. This gives the protein CASSYHRGQGNQPQHF.

The V call is TRBV6-5, the J call TRBJ1-6; 9 bases align to TRBD1. This CDR3 comprises 13 residues. The V segment lost 8 bases and the J segment 6 bases; nucleotides outside the gene matches: 2. Germline-derived CDR1 and CDR2 are MNHEY and SVGAGI. The CDR3 sequence is CASGQGINSPLHF. The CDR3 DNA reads TGTGCCAGCGGACAGGGGATTAATTCACCCCTCCACTTT.

This clonotype was counted ten times or more. J is TRBJ2-3 and V is TRBV6-4; 8 bases fit TRBD2. Germline lookup yields CDR1 MRHNA and CDR2 SNTAGT. The V segment lost 0 bases and the J segment 3 bases; nucleotides outside the gene matches: 2. There are 15 residues in the CDR3. CDR3 bases: TGTGCCAGCAGTGACTCGTCTAGCGGGACAGATACGCAGTATTTT. Translated: CASSDSSSGTDTQYF.